This T cell receptor (beta chain) comes out of a study of T cell clones after liver transplantation. Study background: HCV positivity affected three of eight recipients; the rest lacked autoimmune or viral indications. Tolerance: complete withdrawal held at least one year, liver enzymes staying within twice normal.

TCRdb keeps only in-frame clones here, not all; method: immunoSEQ multiplex PCR. The table has 75,000 to 95,000 clones, under 90% seen once. This CDR3 is built from 15 residues. V was clipped by 4 bases and J by 5 bases; unmatched bases: 8. CDR1 SGHRS and CDR2 YFSETQ come from the germline V gene. The chain is built from TRBV5-1 and TRBJ2-7, with TRBD2 matching 11 bases. The receptor comes from a human patient who received a liver transplant. Some of the T cells may derive from the graft donor. The source was CD4+ T cells from blood, collected roughly 48 months after liver transplant. DNA of the CDR3: TGCGCCAGCAGCGATCCGGGACTAGCGGACCACGAGCAGTACTTC. As protein: CASSDPGLADHEQYF.